This T cell receptor beta chain was profiled in a study of cytomegalovirus exposure and HLA in healthy donors. Study outcomes and limitations: Relative to the approximately 680-donor mean, N-insertions were reportedly fewer in an Asian-associated ancestry cluster in a later analysis. In vitro testing confirmed three CMV-associated chains as specific for CMV antigens. Association with HLA alleles at 0.05 false discovery rate was found for roughly 17,000 TCR beta sequences in a later analysis.

As to this clone: Its target is unknown.

Germline assignment: CDR1 SNHLY and CDR2 FYNNEI. The CDR3 sequence is 20 residues long. With V trimmed by 8 bases and J by 0 bases, 17 bases remained unmatched. Amplification used 60 Vbeta primers and 13 Jbeta primers. Authors' methods: Later, an analysis found 75 million to 100 million unique TCR beta chains, and 9.5 million to 12 million of these were shared. This table comes from immunoSEQ multiplex PCR, and its TCRdb copy is limited to in-frame clones, with some not included. D and trimming come from the DNA, and the V and J calls and clone size come from that table. The repertoire holds 95,000 to 150,000 clones, with 75% to 85% as singletons.

This clonotype was sampled from a man aged 25-40 years in good health and CMV-seropositive. The J gene is TRBJ2-4, the V gene TRBV2; 12 nucleotides align to TRBD2. The sample comprised PBMCs. In DNA, the CDR3 is TGTGCCAGCGTCTCCCCGCTCGGACTAGCGGGGACGCTAGCCAAAAACATTCAGTACTTC. Amino acid sequence: CASVSPLGLAGTLAKNIQYF.